This T cell receptor (beta chain) was retrieved from a study of identifying expanded T cells in peripheral blood. TCRdb's copy holds only in-frame clones and misses some; the assay was immunoSEQ multiplex PCR. Of 100,000 to 150,000 clones listed, approximately 86% are singletons. The germline V gene encodes CDR1 SEHNR and CDR2 FQNEAQ (reference sequence). V dropped 6 bases and J dropped 0 bases, with 14 bases sitting between them. The CDR3 sequence is 15 residues long. The sequenced sample was blood. The receptor was isolated from a person aged 18 to 70 in good health. The rearrangement joins TRBV7-9 to TRBJ1-2; perhaps TRBD1 as D (6 bases). CDR3 protein: CASRGDNTPNYGYTF. In DNA, the CDR3 is TGTGCCAGCAGAGGGGACAACACTCCTAACTATGGCTACACCTTC.